This note documents a single T cell receptor beta chain sequence. This sample was taken from a study of blood T cell repertoires in COVID-19. About the research overall: Material from acute and convalescent COVID-19 was sourced from the United States, Italy and Spain. PBMCs, B-cell-depleted T cells, or T cells were the source of the cDNA or gDNA that made up the material.

In the original analysis: Using reference gene primer amplification, nucleated cell counts were estimated. The protocol was immunoSEQ multiplex PCR, while the TCRdb copy is restricted to in-frame clones and leaves out a portion. V and J calls and clone size follow that table, whereas D and trimming were derived from the DNA. The data contain around 150,000 clones, around 90% of them singletons. Per germline, CDR1 LGHDT and CDR2 YNNKEL (reference sequence). Between the trimmed V and J ends, which lost 0 bases and 1 base, there was a span of 9 bases. There are 15 residues in the CDR3. The receptor was isolated from a woman aged 55-69 years who had recovered from COVID-19. Specimen: peripheral blood. The chain employs TRBV3-1 (or the pseudogene TRBV3-2) and TRBJ2-5, with D maybe TRBD2 (5 bases). CDR3 sequence reads: CASSQDLRVQETQYF. The CDR3 DNA reads as TGTGCCAGCAGCCAAGATCTGAGGGTCCAAGAGACCCAGTACTTC.